The present T cell receptor (beta chain) was sequenced within a study of tumor-infiltrating lymphocytes in oesophageal squamous cell carcinoma. TCRdb processed the PCR reads anew with MiXCR; each CDR3 protein has one entry. The table has over 10,000 distinct CDR3 sequences, 52% seen once. The CDR3 is 14 residues long. After removal of 5 bases from V and 6 bases from J, the junction contained 6 bases not matched to a gene. Germline assignment: CDR1 MNHEY and CDR2 SVGEGT. This rearrangement joins TRBV6-2 or TRBV6-3 to TRBJ1-5, with 8 bases matching TRBD1. The sequence was collected from a female donor with esophageal squamous cell carcinoma. Specimen: esophageal tumor tissue. CDR3 residues: CASSTSGGSQPQHF. CDR3 DNA: TGTGCCAGCAGTACCTCAGGGGGCTCTCAGCCCCAGCATTTT.